The 20 T cell receptor beta chains below come from one sample, sequenced in a study of regulatory T cells in long-lasting Graves disease. As for time point: newly diagnosed GD, antithyroid drugs for less than 3 months. RNA isolated from PBMCs was used to make the TCR library. Construction of TCR beta libraries relied on iRepertoire HTBI primers and on Arm-PCR targeting CDR3 regions. TCRdb called the multiplex PCR reads again in MiXCR, with one record for every CDR3 protein. The sample includes more than 350,000 distinct CDR3 sequences, about 15% of them seen just once. Separately, the same data were catalogued under a study of T cells in Graves' hyperthyroidism and ophthalmopathy.

Source: peripheral blood mononuclear cells (PBMCs), taken at new diagnosis, from a patient treated with antithyroid drugs. Receptors were obtained from a woman in her thirties with Graves disease.

This clonotype was detected ten times or more. In nucleotides, the CDR3 is TGTGCCTGGAGTGTAGGGCTAGCGGGAGTCATTTCCTACGAGCAGTACTTC. Its protein product is CAWSVGLAGVISYEQYF. The chain is built from TRBV30 and TRBJ2-7; 10 bases align to TRBD2. V was clipped by 0 bases and J by 1 base; unmatched bases: 9. The CDR3 totals 17 residues. The germline V gene encodes CDR1 GTSNPN and CDR2 SVGIG (reference sequence).

This clonotype was seen just once. With a much larger clone just one base away, this may be a read error. CDR3 in DNA: TGCAGCGTTGAGGGGACAACTAATGAAAGACTGTTTTTT. Its protein product is CSVEGTTNERLFF. V is TRBV29-1 and J is TRBJ1-4, with D tentatively TRBD1 (6 bases). This CDR3 has 13 residues. CDR1 and CDR2 from the germline V gene are SQVTM and ANQGSEA.

This clonotype was seen ten or more times. The rearrangement uses TRBV25-1 and TRBJ2-7, with TRBD2 matching 10 bases. From germline, CDR1 is MGHDK and CDR2 SYGVNS. Trimming at V came to 5 bases and at J to 4 bases, leaving 5 bases not matched to a gene. This CDR3 comprises 14 residues. The CDR3 loop reads CASSSLAGAYEQYF. For the CDR3, the DNA is TGTGCCAGCAGTAGTCTAGCGGGAGCGTACGAGCAGTACTTC.

The J gene is TRBJ2-6, the V gene TRBV12-3 or TRBV12-4; D possibly corresponds to TRBD1 (6 bases). Trimming shortened V by 5 bases and J by 2 bases, and 16 bases separated the two germline ends. This CDR3 is built from 17 residues. CDR3 in DNA: TGTGCCAGCAGTCGGACAGCGACCGAAGCTGGGGCCAACGTCCTGACTTTC. This gives the protein CASSRTATEAGANVLTF.

There are a few counts of this clonotype. The V and J genes are TRBV24-1 and TRBJ2-1; 10 bases line up with TRBD2. The V gene's germline CDR1 is KGHDR and CDR2 SFDVKD. V gave up 5 bases and J gave up 1 base; unmatched junction bases: 16. The CDR3 consists of 20 residues. The chain's CDR3 is CATSATSGTRQEVSYNEQFF. CDR3 DNA: TGTGCCACCAGTGCCACTAGCGGGACCCGCCAGGAAGTGTCCTACAATGAGCAGTTCTTC.

This clonotype was seen many times. The V call is TRBV9, the J call TRBJ2-1; 13 nucleotides agree with TRBD2. Germline assignment: CDR1 SGDLS and CDR2 YYNGEE. With 2 bases clipped from V and 4 bases from J, the junction kept 6 bases outside the gene matches. The CDR3 has 17 residues. The DNA of the CDR3 is TGTGCCAGCAGCGTTAGTCCGGGACTAGCGGGATACAATGAGCAGTTCTTC. The encoded protein is CASSVSPGLAGYNEQFF. The entire variable domain, with the rest obtained from reference TRBV9 and TRBJ2-1, is as follows: DSGVTQTPKHLITATGQRVTLRCSPRSGDLSVYWYQQSLDQGLQFLIQYYNGEERAKGNILERFSAQQFPDLHSELNLSSLELGDSALYFCASSVSPGLAGYNEQFFGPGTRLTVL.

This clonotype was found many times. The genes are TRBV18 and TRBJ2-3; 8 positions agree with TRBD2. Looked up from germline, CDR1 is KGHSH and CDR2 is LQKENI. J gave up 6 bases and V 0 bases, and 14 bases lay outside the gene matches. This CDR3 has 18 residues. DNA of the CDR3: TGTGCCAGCTCACCACCGACAGAACTAGCGGCTCTCCACGATACGCAGTATTTT. Its protein product is CASSPPTELAALHDTQYF.

This clonotype was seen more than once but under ten times. The gene calls are TRBV29-1 and TRBJ2-5; the match to TRBD2 covers 7 bases. CDR1 and CDR2 (germline): SQVTM, ANQGSEA. J was trimmed by 4 bases and V by 4 bases; bases with no gene match: 6. There are 13 residues in the CDR3. DNA for the CDR3: TGCAGCGTTGGTGGGGGGGTGGGAGAGACCCAGTACTTC. Its translation: CSVGGGVGETQYF.

In its sample, this clonotype was seen many times. The chain combines TRBV5-1 with TRBJ2-7, with 9 bases identical to TRBD2. CDR1 and CDR2 (germline): SGHRS, YFSETQ. V was pared by 0 bases and J by 4 bases, with 11 bases of the junction left unmatched. The CDR3 totals 17 residues. The CDR3 spells CASSLAREGLAGYEQYF. Written as DNA, the CDR3 is TGCGCCAGCAGCTTGGCCAGGGAGGGGCTAGCGGGATACGAGCAGTACTTC.

Ten or more counts support this clonotype. The chain links TRBV2 to TRBJ2-1; D gene ambiguous. The germline V gene encodes CDR1 SNHLY and CDR2 FYNNEI. Trimming removed 2 bases at V and 7 bases at J, with 0 bases between. The CDR3 spans 10 residues. This CDR3 reads CASSENEQFF. In DNA form, the CDR3 reads TGTGCCAGCAGTGAAAATGAGCAGTTCTTC. Looking up the rest from reference TRBV2 and TRBJ2-1 gives the full variable domain: EPEVTQTPSHQVTQMGQEVILRCVPISNHLYFYWYRQILGQKVEFLVSFYNNEISEKSEIFDDQFSVERPDGSNFTLKIRSTKLEDSAMYFCASSENEQFFGPGTRLTVL.

In this sample, this clonotype turned up once. This sequence joins TRBV28 and TRBJ2-2; D remains ambiguous. Trimming took off 6 bases at V and 8 bases at J, with 13 bases between the two ends. The length of the CDR3 is 13 residues. Per the germline V gene, CDR1 is MDHEN and CDR2 is SYDVKM. CDR3 in amino acids: CASSSDTPGELFF. The CDR3 DNA reads TGTGCCAGCAGCTCTGACACCCCGGGGGAGCTGTTTTTT.

This clonotype was recorded many times. The genes are TRBV12-3 or TRBV12-4 and TRBJ2-7; D not resolved. The length of the CDR3 is 11 residues. V was trimmed by 5 bases and J by 2 bases, leaving 4 bases between them. CDR3 DNA sequence: TGTGCCAGCAGTGCAGCCTACGAGCAGTACTTC. This sequence encodes CASSAAYEQYF.

This CDR3 reads CATSRASTQNTEAFF. The CDR3 bases are TGTGCCACCAGCAGAGCCTCGACACAGAACACTGAAGCTTTCTTT. The rearrangement joins TRBV15 to TRBJ1-1; D is unclear. Trimming pared 1 base from V and 1 base from J, leaving 10 bases between. The CDR3 is made up of 15 amino acids. Germline CDR1 LNHNV, CDR2 YYDKDF (reference sequence).

A single count supports this clonotype. Just one base apart from a much larger clone, this may be a read error. The chain uses TRBV6-1 and TRBJ2-5; D may correspond to TRBD1 or TRBD2 (5 bases each). The ends were cut back, 3 bases at V and 0 bases at J, with 11 bases in the middle. CDR3 size: 15 residues. Germline V lookup: CDR1 MNHNS, CDR2 SASEGT. The CDR3 here is CASSDGAEYQETQYF. The CDR3 DNA sequence: TGTGCCAGCAGTGACGGGGCTGAGTACCAAGAGACCCAGTACTTC.

V gene TRBV6-5 combines with J gene TRBJ2-4; D is undetermined. V shed 2 bases and J shed 7 bases, with 18 bases lying between them. The CDR3 has 16 residues. Germline lookup yields CDR1 MNHEY and CDR2 SVGAGI. CDR3 region: CASSYRHEYSTNIQYF. As DNA, the CDR3 is TGTGCCAGCAGTTACAGGCACGAGTATTCCACTAACATTCAGTACTTC.

This clonotype has only a few counts. The chain combines TRBV30 with TRBJ2-1; D perhaps matches TRBD2 (5 bases). The V end lost 4 bases, the J end lost 7 bases, and 14 bases lay between the germline ends. The CDR3 is made up of 13 amino acids. CDR1 is GTSNPN and CDR2 is SVGIG in the germline V gene (reference sequence). The CDR3 DNA reads as TGTGCCTGGACGTGGAGAGGGCAAAATGAGCAGTTCTTC. Protein sequence: CAWTWRGQNEQFF. Variable domain in full (rest from reference TRBV30 and TRBJ2-1): SQTIHQWPATLVQPVGSPLSLECTVEGTSNPNLYWYRQAAGRGLQLLFYSVGIGQISSEVPQNLSASRPQDRQFILSSKKLLLSDSGFYLCAWTWRGQNEQFFGPGTRLTVL.

In this sample, this clonotype turned up many times. This chain uses TRBV12-3 or TRBV12-4 with TRBJ1-5, with D tentatively TRBD1 (6 bases). V shed 8 bases and J shed 0 bases, with 23 bases lying between them. This CDR3 comprises 18 residues. CDR3: CASGASQGGLGSNQPQHF. As DNA, the CDR3 is TGTGCCAGCGGTGCATCACAGGGAGGGCTGGGTAGCAATCAGCCCCAGCATTTT.

This clonotype was seen ten or more times. The chain combines TRBV28 with TRBJ2-5; D gene ambiguous. The germline V and J ends were trimmed by 8 bases and 1 base, with 14 bases remaining between them. Germline CDR1 reads MDHEN; CDR2 reads SYDVKM. The CDR3 extends over 14 amino acids. CDR3 in DNA: TGTGCCAGCCTCTCCCCCAATCGCCAAGAGACCCAGTACTTC. Its translation: CASLSPNRQETQYF.

This clonotype has a count of ten or more. J is TRBJ2-3 and V is TRBV24-1, with D perhaps matching TRBD1 (6 bases). Trimming took 7 bases from V and 6 from J, leaving 13 bases between them. The germline V gene encodes CDR1 KGHDR and CDR2 SFDVKD. CDR3 size: 13 residues. The CDR3 DNA reads TGTGCCACCAGGGGACACGGTCGCGATACGCAGTATTTT. Translated: CATRGHGRDTQYF.

As regards this clonotype: With a far larger clone one base away, a read error is the likely cause. V and J are TRBV7-3 and TRBJ2-2; D is undetermined. V lost 4 bases, J lost 6 bases, and 6 bases lay in between. Germline CDR1 and CDR2: SGHTA and FQGTGA. This CDR3 region has 12 residues. The CDR3 loop reads CASSYGAGELFF. CDR3 bases: TGTGCCAGCAGCTATGGGGCCGGGGAGCTGTTTTTT.